These 20 T cell receptor beta chains share one sample of origin, sequenced in a study of T cells after yellow fever vaccination. TCRdb re-called the 5' RACE reads through MiXCR, storing one row per CDR3 protein. The sample includes 140,000 to 150,000 distinct CDR3 sequences, 6.6% of them seen just once. The sample here was CD4+ T cells sorted from PBMCs, taken 10 days after the yellow fever booster vaccination. Receptors were obtained from a man between 25 and 39 years old who received the YFV17D yellow fever vaccine.

This clonotype was seen many times. The DNA of the CDR3 is TGTGCCAGCAGCCCGGCGGGCGTGAACACTGAAGCTTTCTTT. Its protein is CASSPAGVNTEAFF. The chain joins TRBV7-6 to TRBJ1-1; D is undetermined. CDR1 and CDR2 (germline): SGHVS, FNYEAQ. Trimming took off 5 bases at V and 0 bases at J, with 10 bases between the two ends. The CDR3 contains 14 residues. Using reference TRBV7-6 and TRBJ1-1 for the parts outside the CDR3, the full variable domain is GAGVSQSPRYKVTKRGQDVALRCDPISGHVSLYWYRQALGQGPEFLTYFNYEAQQDKSGLPNDRFSAERPEGSISTLTIQRTEQRDSAMYRCASSPAGVNTEAFFGQGTRLTVV.

This clonotype was detected many times. J is TRBJ2-3 and V is TRBV27; weak D call: TRBD1 (6 bases). Germline CDR1 and CDR2: MNHEY and SMNVEV (reference sequence). V shed 4 bases and J shed 5 bases, with 10 bases lying between them. The CDR3 length is 13 residues. CDR3 residues: CASSWKQGDTQYF. The DNA for the CDR3 is TGTGCCAGCAGTTGGAAACAGGGAGATACGCAGTATTTT.

This clonotype was seen ten or more times. The DNA for the CDR3 is TGCAGCGTCCTCCCTGGACTAGCGGGAAACAATGAGCAGTTCTTC. Encoded protein: CSVLPGLAGNNEQFF. The chain combines TRBV29-1 with TRBJ2-1, with 12 bases identical to TRBD2. The junction had 8 bases not matched to a gene; V was cut back by 6 bases and J by 5 bases. There are 15 residues in the CDR3. Germline values: CDR1 SQVTM, CDR2 ANQGSEA.

The table lists this clonotype with many counts. CDR3: CASSRTGTGLTEAFF. The CDR3 bases are TGTGCCAGCAGTCGCACCGGGACAGGGCTCACTGAAGCTTTCTTT. The chain couples TRBV6-5 to TRBJ1-1, with TRBD1 matching over 9 bases. Trimming removed 5 bases from V and 4 bases from J; junction bases left unmatched: 8. The CDR3 covers 15 residues. The germline gives CDR1 MNHEY, CDR2 SVGAGI.

This clonotype was recorded at least ten times. This chain links TRBV29-1 with TRBJ1-1; TRBD1 aligns across 7 bases. This CDR3 is built from 14 residues. Trimming took 7 bases from V and 0 from J; bases not matched to a gene: 8. The germline V gene encodes CDR1 SQVTM and CDR2 ANQGSEA. CDR3 in amino acids: CSAKTGTMNTEAFF. The CDR3 DNA is TGCAGCGCTAAGACAGGGACAATGAACACTGAAGCTTTCTTT. Full variable domain (rest looked up from reference TRBV29-1 and TRBJ1-1): SAVISQKPSRDICQRGTSLTIQCQVDSQVTMMFWYRQQPGQSLTLIATANQGSEATYESGFVIDKFPISRPNLTFSTLTVSNMSPEDSSIYLCSAKTGTMNTEAFFGQGTRLTVV.

In this sample, this clonotype turned up a few times. The chain carries TRBV24-1 and TRBJ1-5; D is ambiguous. Trimming cost V 4 bases and J 2 bases, with 5 bases left between them. The CDR3 consists of 13 residues. Germline V lookup: CDR1 KGHDR, CDR2 SFDVKD. The CDR3 coding sequence is TGTGCCACCAGTGACCTAGGCAATCAGCCCCAGCATTTT. It specifies CATSDLGNQPQHF.

This clonotype was observed at least ten times. J is TRBJ1-2 and V is TRBV6-6; D not certain. Trimming pared 2 bases from V and 2 bases from J, leaving 6 bases between. Germline CDR1 is MNHNY and CDR2 is SVGAGI (reference sequence). CDR3 length: 13 amino acids. The CDR3 reads CASSYLANYGYTF. The DNA of the CDR3 is TGTGCCAGCAGTTACCTGGCGAACTATGGCTACACCTTC.

This clonotype has ten or more counts. The chain is built from TRBV6-5 and TRBJ1-1; D remains unclear. The CDR3 is 13 amino acids. The V gene lost 3 bases and the J gene lost 4 bases, with 9 bases spanning the gap. Germline V lookup: CDR1 MNHEY, CDR2 SVGAGI. The CDR3 coding sequence is TGTGCCAGCAGTTATTCACAATTCACTGAAGCTTTCTTT. Translation gives CASSYSQFTEAFF.

This clonotype was observed many times. The V and J genes are TRBV10-1 and TRBJ1-3; D might be TRBD1 (5 bases). CDR3 size: 13 residues. V dropped 10 bases and J dropped 0 bases, with 10 bases sitting between them. Germline-derived CDR1 and CDR2 are WNHNN and SYGVQD (reference sequence). CDR3 nucleotide sequence: TGCGCCACGGCAGGGAACTCTGGAAACACCATATATTTT. Amino acids: CATAGNSGNTIYF.

This clonotype was recorded many times. The chain links TRBV20-1 to TRBJ2-7; D gene unclear. Germline CDR1 is DFQATT and CDR2 is SNEGSKA (reference sequence). There are 10 residues in the CDR3. The V and J ends lost 2 bases and 5 bases respectively, with 4 bases between them. As DNA, the CDR3 is TGCAGTGCTAGACTAGACGAGCAGTACTTC. Amino acid sequence: CSARLDEQYF.

Ten or more counts support this clonotype. This chain links TRBV5-6 with TRBJ2-2; D is undetermined. The CDR3 runs 16 residues. From germline, CDR1 is SGHDT and CDR2 YYEEEE. Trimming took off 4 bases at V and 0 bases at J, with 13 bases between the two ends. In DNA, the CDR3 is TGTGCCAGCAGCCGGGTCGGAAAACCGAACACCGGGGAGCTGTTTTTT. Translating gives CASSRVGKPNTGELFF. Drawing the rest from reference TRBV5-6 and TRBJ2-2, the complete variable domain is DAGVTQSPTHLIKTRGQQVTLRCSPKSGHDTVSWYQQALGQGPQFIFQYYEEEERQRGNFPDRFSGHQFPNYSSELNVNALLLGDSALYLCASSRVGKPNTGELFFGEGSRLTVL.

This clonotype has at least ten counts. The DNA for the CDR3 is TGTGCCAGCAGCTTACAAGAAAACATTCAGTACTTC. Translating gives CASSLQENIQYF. The gene calls are TRBV7-2 and TRBJ2-4; D gene unclear. Between the trimmed V and J ends, which lost 2 bases and 5 bases, there was a span of 4 bases. CDR3 length equals 12 residues. Germline CDR1 reads SGHTA; CDR2 reads FQGNSA.

This rearrangement joins TRBV9 to TRBJ2-1; 14 bases are a match to TRBD2. Unmatched junction bases numbered 4, after V lost 3 bases and J lost 8 bases. This CDR3 has 15 amino acids. Germline-derived CDR1 and CDR2 are SGDLS and YYNGEE. CDR3 coding DNA: TGTGCCAGCAGCGGGGGACTAGCGGGAGAATATGAGCAGTTCTTC. Encoded protein: CASSGGLAGEYEQFF.

This clonotype has a count of ten or more. The CDR3 reads CASSQGTDNSPLHF. The CDR3 coding sequence is TGTGCCAGCAGCCAAGGAACGGATAATTCACCCCTCCACTTT. J is TRBJ1-6 and V is TRBV3-1; D unresolved. Trimming pared 1 base from V and 5 bases from J, leaving 6 bases between. Germline CDR1 LGHDT, CDR2 YNNKEL (reference sequence). This CDR3 is built from 14 residues.

The table lists this clonotype with a few counts. This chain connects TRBV5-5 to TRBJ2-7, with D unresolved. Trimming took 4 bases from V and 0 from J, leaving 14 bases between them. This CDR3 comprises 15 residues. Germline V lookup: CDR1 SGHKS, CDR2 YYEKEE (reference sequence). CDR3 loop: CASSRIHGTSYEQYF. CDR3 nucleotide sequence: TGTGCCAGCAGCCGGATTCATGGAACCTCCTACGAGCAGTACTTC.

This clonotype is medium-sized (0.01 to 0.1%). The chain is built from TRBV7-2 and TRBJ2-5; no clear D. The CDR3 runs to 11 residues. The germline CDR1 and CDR2 sequences are SGHTA and FQGNSA. Deletions cut 4 bases from V and 10 bases from J, with 10 bases between. The CDR3 here is CASSSRVSQYF. CDR3 bases: TGTGCCAGCAGCTCCCGAGTGAGCCAGTACTTC.

J is TRBJ2-7 and V is TRBV5-1, with a weak D call TRBD2 (7 bases). Trimming removed 4 bases from V and 4 bases from J, with 12 bases in between. Germline values: CDR1 SGHRS, CDR2 YFSETQ. The CDR3 covers 13 residues. As DNA, the CDR3 is TGCGCCAGCAGCCAAGCGGGACATTACGAGCAGTACTTC. Amino acids: CASSQAGHYEQYF.

This clonotype has at least ten counts. The chain recombines TRBV7-9 with TRBJ2-1, with 8 bases matching TRBD2. The V gene end was trimmed by 5 bases and the J gene end by 1 base; junction bases not matched to a gene: 7. CDR1 and CDR2 from the germline V gene are SEHNR and FQNEAQ (reference sequence). CDR3 length equals 16 residues. CDR3 amino acids: CASSRPIAGSYNEQFF. The CDR3 coding sequence is TGTGCCAGCAGCCGACCCATAGCGGGGTCCTACAATGAGCAGTTCTTC.

In this sample, this clonotype turned up many times. The chain has TRBV5-1 and TRBJ2-7, with 9 bases fitting TRBD2. Germline V gene sequence: CDR1 SGHRS, CDR2 YFSETQ. This CDR3 region has 17 residues. Trimming took 1 base from V and 5 from J; bases not matched to a gene: 13. This chain's CDR3 is CASSLRGAGGPIDEQYF. The DNA of the CDR3 is TGCGCCAGCAGCTTGAGGGGGGCGGGAGGGCCAATCGACGAGCAGTACTTC.

This clonotype was detected only a few times. CDR3 amino acids: CASSQGPGRYNEQFF. In nucleotides, the CDR3 is TGCGCCAGCAGCCAAGGGCCCGGCAGATACAATGAGCAGTTCTTC. This chain uses TRBV4-3 with TRBJ2-1; D is undetermined. Germline V CDR1 and CDR2: LGHNA, YSLEER. Trimming removed 1 base from V and 4 bases from J, with 11 bases in between. This CDR3 is built from 15 residues.